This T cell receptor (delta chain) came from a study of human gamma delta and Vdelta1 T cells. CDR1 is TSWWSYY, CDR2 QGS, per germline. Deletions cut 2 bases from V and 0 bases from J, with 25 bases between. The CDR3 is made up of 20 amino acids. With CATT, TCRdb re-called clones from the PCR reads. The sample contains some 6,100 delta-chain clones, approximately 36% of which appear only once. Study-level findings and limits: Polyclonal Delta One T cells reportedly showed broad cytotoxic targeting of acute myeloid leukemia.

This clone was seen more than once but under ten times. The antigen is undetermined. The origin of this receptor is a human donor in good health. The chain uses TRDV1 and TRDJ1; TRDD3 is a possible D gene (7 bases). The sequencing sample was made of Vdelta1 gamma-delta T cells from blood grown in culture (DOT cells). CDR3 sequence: CALGEAFPRRLGADTDKLIF. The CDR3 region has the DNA TGTGCTCTTGGGGAAGCCTTCCCCCGGCGGCTGGGGGCCGACACCGATAAACTCATCTTT.